This TCR beta chain was documented in a study of Tregs in tolerant kidney transplant recipients. Profiled with immunoSEQ multiplex PCR; TCRdb holds only in-frame clones, not every one. The table records tens of thousands of clones, around 90% of them present only once. The nonmyeloablative bone marrow transplants came from related graft donors, with transient mixed chimerism. The material sequenced was CD8+ T cells from blood (PBMCs), taken 24 months after the transplant. The receptor was derived from a human patient who received a combined kidney and bone marrow transplant. Part of the T cell pool may stem from the graft donor.

DNA for the CDR3: TGTGCCAGCAGCTTAGTCTGGGTGACAGGGAACACCGGGGAGCTGTTTTTT. Translating it yields CASSLVWVTGNTGELFF. This chain links TRBV7-2 with TRBJ2-2; D might be TRBD1 (6 bases). There are 17 residues in the CDR3. V was cut by 1 base and J by 1 base, with 13 bases left in between. Germline CDR1 SGHTA, CDR2 FQGNSA.